Included here is one T cell receptor (beta chain) sequence, with context. The antigen is unknown. The CDR3 is 12 amino acids. CDR1 is SNHLY, CDR2 FYNNEI, per germline. All of the donors resided in Nashville, Tennessee, and each was a Caucasian adult. The data originate from a study of shared clonotypes between healthy human individuals. Points from the study as a whole: Among non-shared clonotypes, generation probabilities were lower than among those shared by all four donors. Represented diversity, genetic and exposure-history alike, was limited by few donors.

Every subset had its genomic DNA shared out evenly among several immunoSEQ plates. Profiling relied on immunoSEQ multiplex PCR, and the TCRdb table lists in-frame clones only, not all of them. The table has 1.6 million or so clones, 98% to 99% seen once; the top ten hold 0.36%. The chain links TRBV2 to TRBJ1-2; perhaps TRBD1 as D (5 bases). The sequence was obtained from a man aged 30 to 45 in good health. Material: naive CD4+ T cells sorted from blood. Specified subset: CD45RA+ positively selected. This chain's CDR3 is CAFGSRAYGYTF. The CDR3 region has the DNA TGTGCTTTCGGGAGCAGGGCCTATGGCTACACCTTC.